Presented here are 18 T cell receptor beta chains from one specimen sequenced in a study of cytomegalovirus exposure and HLA in healthy donors. PCR amplification relied on 60 Vbeta primers (plus 13 Jbeta primers). The method was immunoSEQ multiplex PCR; TCRdb's version includes in-frame clones alone and lacks a portion of them. The sample includes 130,000 or so clones, 70% to 85% of them seen just once. Source material: PBMCs. Receptor source: a woman between 35 and 50 years old in good health and CMV-seronegative.

In this sample, this clone turned up a few times. V is TRBV7-6 and J is TRBJ2-7; 11 positions match TRBD1. In germline, CDR1 is SGHVS, CDR2 FNYEAQ. This CDR3 region has 15 residues. V was clipped by 1 base and J by 2 bases; unmatched bases: 1. In DNA form, the CDR3 reads TGTGCCAGCAGCTTAGGGACAGGGGGCCCCTACGAGCAGTACTTC. Protein: CASSLGTGGPYEQYF.

The J gene is TRBJ2-1, the V gene TRBV27; the D gene is possibly TRBD1 (6 bases). Germline V gene lookup returns CDR1 MNHEY and CDR2 SMNVEV (reference sequence). The CDR3 sequence is 15 residues long. V was clipped by 5 bases and J by 6 bases, with 17 bases between them. The CDR3 here is CASSPIQGSGNEQFF. The CDR3 DNA reads TGTGCCAGCAGTCCAATACAGGGTTCGGGCAATGAGCAGTTCTTC.

This chain links TRBV5-1 with TRBJ2-3, with 7 positions matching TRBD1. V trimming: 0 bases; J trimming: 2 bases; junction bases outside the gene matches: 6. This CDR3 contains 16 residues. CDR1 is SGHRS, CDR2 YFSETQ, per germline. Written as DNA, the CDR3 is TGCGCCAGCAGCTTGGGAACGGGACAGTACACAGATACGCAGTATTTT. Its protein product is CASSLGTGQYTDTQYF.

This clone occurred a few times. The chain couples TRBV4-1 to TRBJ2-7; D may be TRBD1 (6 bases). Looked up from germline, CDR1 is MGHRA and CDR2 is YSYEKL. CDR3 size: 14 residues. V lost 2 bases and J lost 4, with 12 bases in between. The CDR3 coding sequence is TGCGCCAGCAGCCAATCAGTAACAGGGTACGAGCAGTACTTC. It translates to CASSQSVTGYEQYF.

V gene TRBV4-3 combines with J gene TRBJ2-1, with D uncertain. Trimming removed 0 bases from V and 2 bases from J, with 11 bases in between. The CDR3 is 16 residues long. Germline V gene sequence: CDR1 LGHNA, CDR2 YSLEER. The CDR3 DNA follows: TGCGCCAGCAGCCAAGATGTCAGGCAGACCTACAATGAGCAGTTCTTC. Translation gives CASSQDVRQTYNEQFF.

V gene TRBV28 combines with J gene TRBJ2-5, with D perhaps matching TRBD2 (7 bases). The CDR3 has 14 amino acids. Trimming took 5 bases from V and 4 from J, leaving 14 bases between them. Looked up from germline, CDR1 is MDHEN and CDR2 is SYDVKM. The CDR3: CASSIRGGRETQYF. CDR3 coding DNA: TGTGCCAGCAGTATTAGGGGGGGAAGAGAGACCCAGTACTTC.

This clone was seen a handful of times. This chain joins TRBV6-1 and TRBJ2-7; no clear D gene. The germline CDR1 and CDR2 sequences are MNHNS and SASEGT. The V and J ends lost 6 bases and 0 bases respectively, with 3 bases between them. CDR3 length: 11 amino acids. The CDR3 region has the DNA TGTGCCAGCAGGTACTCCTACGAGCAGTACTTC. Translating gives CASRYSYEQYF.

Only a few counts were recorded for this clone. This chain uses TRBV5-1 with TRBJ1-1; TRBD1 aligns across 8 bases. Germline lookup yields CDR1 SGHRS and CDR2 YFSETQ. V lost 4 bases, J lost 3 bases, and 2 bases stayed unmatched. The CDR3 has 13 amino acids. The CDR3 here is CASSQDRDTEAFF. The DNA for the CDR3 is TGCGCCAGCAGCCAGGACAGGGACACTGAAGCTTTCTTT. The variable domain in full, with the rest retrieved from reference TRBV5-1 and TRBJ1-1, is KAGVTQTPRYLIKTRGQQVTLSCSPISGHRSVSWYQQTPGQGLQFLFEYFSETQRNKGNFPGRFSGRQFSNSRSEMNVSTLELGDSALYLCASSQDRDTEAFFGQGTRLTVV.

This chain joins TRBV5-1 and TRBJ2-1; 11 bases align to TRBD2. This CDR3 comprises 18 residues. The trim removed 4 bases at V and 0 bases at J, leaving 9 bases unmatched. The germline CDR1 and CDR2 sequences are SGHRS and YFSETQ. The CDR3 region is CASSHGLAGSSSYNEQFF. The CDR3 region has the DNA TGCGCCAGCAGCCACGGACTAGCGGGCTCCTCCTCCTACAATGAGCAGTTCTTC.

The V call is TRBV19, the J call TRBJ2-3; 7 positions agree with TRBD2. The CDR3 totals 16 residues. CDR1 and CDR2 from the germline V gene are LNHDA and SQIVND (reference sequence). Trimming at V came to 6 bases and at J to 3 bases, leaving 12 bases not matched to a gene. The CDR3, as DNA: TGTGCCAGTAGGCCTCTTGGCGGGAGCTTGACAGATACGCAGTATTTT. This translates into CASRPLGGSLTDTQYF.

The chain joins TRBV7-2 to TRBJ2-1, with 9 bases lining up with TRBD1. J was trimmed by 4 bases and V by 1 base; bases with no gene match: 2. The CDR3 is 15 amino acids. Per germline, CDR1 SGHTA and CDR2 FQGNSA. CDR3 nucleotides: TGTGCCAGCAGCTTAGACAGGGGGCTTTACAATGAGCAGTTCTTC. Its translation: CASSLDRGLYNEQFF.

The chain carries TRBV7-6 and TRBJ2-5, with 13 positions matching TRBD2. From germline, CDR1 is SGHVS and CDR2 FNYEAQ. The CDR3 contains 20 residues. Germline trimming cut 3 bases from V and 3 bases from J; bases unmatched to any gene: 16. In DNA, the CDR3 is TGTGCCAGCAGCTTTCCCGGGACTAGCGGGACAAACCCCTTGGAAGAGACCCAGTACTTC. It specifies CASSFPGTSGTNPLEETQYF.

The chain combines TRBV25-1 with TRBJ1-2, with D possibly TRBD1 on 5 matching bases. This CDR3 is 14 amino acids long. Trimming shortened V by 1 base and J by 7 bases, and 13 bases separated the two germline ends. Looked up from germline, CDR1 is MGHDK and CDR2 is SYGVNS. The CDR3 sequence: CASSESGRASGYTF. CDR3 coding DNA: TGTGCCAGCAGTGAATCTGGCAGGGCGTCTGGCTACACCTTC.

The chain recombines TRBV6-5 with TRBJ2-7, with 8 bases aligning to TRBD1. J was trimmed by 3 bases and V by 5 bases; bases with no gene match: 0. Germline V gene sequence: CDR1 MNHEY, CDR2 SVGAGI. The CDR3 extends over 12 amino acids. The CDR3 is CASSGQGYEQYF. The CDR3 region has the DNA TGTGCCAGCAGTGGACAGGGCTACGAGCAGTACTTC.

The chain is built from TRBV7-9 and TRBJ2-1; D is unresolved. The CDR3 has 14 residues. With 4 bases removed from V and 3 bases from J, the gap between germline ends came to 10 bases. Germline CDR1 reads SEHNR; CDR2 reads FQNEAQ (reference sequence). The CDR3 loop reads CASSSHKRYNEQFF. Written as DNA, the CDR3 is TGTGCCAGCAGCTCCCACAAACGCTACAATGAGCAGTTCTTC.

This clone was picked up one time. This chain connects TRBV4-3 to TRBJ2-2, with D uncertain. The CDR3 consists of 14 residues. Germline V gene sequence: CDR1 LGHNA, CDR2 YSLEER. V dropped 2 bases and J dropped 5 bases, with 9 bases sitting between them. CDR3 in amino acids: CASSQLFGTGELFF. CDR3 in DNA: TGCGCCAGCAGCCAACTTTTCGGGACCGGGGAGCTGTTTTTT.

This clone was seen only once. This sequence joins TRBV5-1 and TRBJ2-6; TRBD1 might be the D (6 bases). The V end was cut by 6 bases, the J end by 7 bases, with 8 bases between. CDR1 is SGHRS and CDR2 is YFSETQ in the germline V gene. This CDR3 comprises 12 residues. CDR3 protein: CASKQGANVLTF. DNA for the CDR3: TGCGCCAGCAAACAGGGAGCCAACGTCCTGACTTTC.

The chain uses TRBV19 and TRBJ1-2; 9 bases are shared with TRBD1. Germline trimming cut 3 bases from V and 4 bases from J; bases unmatched to any gene: 9. The CDR3 is 16 amino acids. CDR1 is LNHDA, CDR2 SQIVND, per germline (reference sequence). CDR3 loop: CASSMWGGQGAYGYTF. As DNA, the CDR3 is TGTGCCAGTAGTATGTGGGGGGGACAGGGCGCCTATGGCTACACCTTC.